A selection of T cell receptor beta chains follows, all from one sample in a study of T-cell memory formation after mild COVID-19. TCRdb independently ran MiXCR on the 5' RACE reads; one entry per CDR3 protein. The top ten clones hold over 20% of a sample with 250,000 to 350,000 distinct CDR3 sequences, 15% to 20% of them seen once. Sample: PBMCs or a T cell subset sorted from them (not recorded which). Receptors were obtained from a man younger than 35 who had mild COVID-19 (a few samples of this study predate the infection). Cell type and time point are not known. The conserved cysteine and the conserved F or W are not part of the CDR3 here. Fields, in order: J gene, V gene, D gene, CDR3 protein. A D gene is named only where the DNA matches it firmly.

j_gene: TRBJ2-1; v_gene: TRBV6-5; d_gene: TRBD2; CDR3aa: ASSYYPSGGAREQF
j_gene: TRBJ1-4; v_gene: TRBV6-5; d_gene: .; CDR3aa: ASRTGPTNEKLF
j_gene: TRBJ2-1; v_gene: TRBV4-3; d_gene: .; CDR3aa: ASSRERAYNEQF
j_gene: TRBJ1-2; v_gene: TRBV20-1; d_gene: .; CDR3aa: SAAGGAETGGYT
j_gene: TRBJ1-5; v_gene: TRBV19; d_gene: TRBD1; CDR3aa: ASSTGGYSNQPQH
j_gene: TRBJ2-2; v_gene: TRBV14; d_gene: .; CDR3aa: ASSQDNGQGAPGSCF
j_gene: TRBJ1-6; v_gene: TRBV5-6; d_gene: .; CDR3aa: ASTSYNSPLH
j_gene: TRBJ1-3; v_gene: TRBV7-9; d_gene: .; CDR3aa: ASSPARLNSGNTIY
j_gene: TRBJ2-5; v_gene: TRBV2; d_gene: .; CDR3aa: ASRTDQETQY
j_gene: TRBJ2-1; v_gene: TRBV4-1; d_gene: .; CDR3aa: ASSQMHEPEQF
j_gene: TRBJ2-2; v_gene: TRBV2; d_gene: TRBD1; CDR3aa: ASKGQGASGELF
j_gene: TRBJ2-1; v_gene: TRBV15; d_gene: TRBD2; CDR3aa: ATSTGGLYNEQF
j_gene: TRBJ2-1; v_gene: TRBV20-1; d_gene: TRBD1; CDR3aa: SASQGAGNEQF
j_gene: TRBJ2-3; v_gene: TRBV5-1; d_gene: .; CDR3aa: ASYPGHGTDTQY
j_gene: TRBJ1-2; v_gene: TRBV28; d_gene: .; CDR3aa: ASSSRGAYYGYT
j_gene: TRBJ1-1; v_gene: TRBV7-9; d_gene: .; CDR3aa: ASSDGGLGARTMNTEAF
j_gene: TRBJ1-3; v_gene: TRBV4-3; d_gene: .; CDR3aa: ASSQEWGRGNTIY
j_gene: TRBJ2-3; v_gene: TRBV6-6; d_gene: .; CDR3aa: ASSHPPTQY
j_gene: TRBJ2-3; v_gene: TRBV20-1; d_gene: .; CDR3aa: SARVPTDTQY
j_gene: TRBJ2-1; v_gene: TRBV28; d_gene: .; CDR3aa: ARNRVWFYNEQF
j_gene: TRBJ2-2; v_gene: TRBV5-1; d_gene: .; CDR3aa: ASSLVPGELF
j_gene: TRBJ2-7; v_gene: TRBV5-1; d_gene: TRBD1; CDR3aa: ASSPGTGADEQY
j_gene: TRBJ2-5; v_gene: TRBV10-1; d_gene: TRBD2; CDR3aa: ASSEWASGGLETQY
j_gene: TRBJ2-5; v_gene: TRBV5-4; d_gene: TRBD1; CDR3aa: ASSLGQKEETQY
j_gene: TRBJ2-1; v_gene: TRBV7-2; d_gene: TRBD2; CDR3aa: ATAPGGPSDEQF
j_gene: TRBJ2-2; v_gene: TRBV7-2; d_gene: .; CDR3aa: ASTTESGTGELF
j_gene: TRBJ1-1; v_gene: TRBV29-1; d_gene: TRBD1; CDR3aa: SGDRGGGMNTEAF
j_gene: TRBJ1-1; v_gene: TRBV5-1; d_gene: .; CDR3aa: ASSLGQKAF
j_gene: TRBJ2-2; v_gene: TRBV5-1; d_gene: .; CDR3aa: ASSSHHRVFTGELF
j_gene: TRBJ2-2; v_gene: TRBV7-8; d_gene: .; CDR3aa: ASSVSGGGLTGELF
j_gene: TRBJ1-1; v_gene: TRBV5-1; d_gene: .; CDR3aa: ASRSMRNTEAF
j_gene: TRBJ2-3; v_gene: TRBV5-8; d_gene: TRBD1; CDR3aa: ASSRTDRTTDTQY
j_gene: TRBJ2-2; v_gene: TRBV10-3; d_gene: TRBD2; CDR3aa: AISGSGGAASRSGELF
j_gene: TRBJ2-2; v_gene: TRBV5-1; d_gene: TRBD1; CDR3aa: ASSSTQGDTGELF
j_gene: TRBJ2-1; v_gene: TRBV6-2/TRBV6-3; d_gene: TRBD2; CDR3aa: ASSRRLAGDVSYEQF
j_gene: TRBJ1-4; v_gene: TRBV15; d_gene: TRBD1; CDR3aa: ATRSWTGTNEKLF
j_gene: TRBJ2-4; v_gene: TRBV2; d_gene: .; CDR3aa: ASSYRPEFIQY
j_gene: TRBJ1-3; v_gene: TRBV4-2; d_gene: TRBD1; CDR3aa: ASSRGLTGTGNTIY
j_gene: TRBJ2-2; v_gene: TRBV20-1; d_gene: .; CDR3aa: SAPSRGLELF
j_gene: TRBJ1-1; v_gene: TRBV7-9; d_gene: .; CDR3aa: ASSLEGRMNTEAF
j_gene: TRBJ2-2; v_gene: TRBV12-3/TRBV12-4; d_gene: TRBD2; CDR3aa: ASSLRGGQSNTGELF
j_gene: TRBJ1-6; v_gene: TRBV4-3; d_gene: .; CDR3aa: ASSQEGPGSGSPLH
j_gene: TRBJ1-1; v_gene: TRBV7-3; d_gene: .; CDR3aa: ASSGFMNTEAF
j_gene: TRBJ1-4; v_gene: TRBV7-8; d_gene: .; CDR3aa: ASSFVEEKLF
j_gene: TRBJ1-1; v_gene: TRBV6-5; d_gene: .; CDR3aa: ASSPGGGWWDTEAF
j_gene: TRBJ2-5; v_gene: TRBV4-2; d_gene: TRBD2; CDR3aa: ASSQGSERGGEGQY
j_gene: TRBJ2-7; v_gene: TRBV7-6; d_gene: TRBD1; CDR3aa: ASSLTGGEQY
j_gene: TRBJ2-1; v_gene: TRBV7-9; d_gene: .; CDR3aa: ASSLEGLRNEQF
j_gene: TRBJ1-1; v_gene: TRBV7-2; d_gene: TRBD1; CDR3aa: ASSERQGGPEAF
j_gene: TRBJ1-2; v_gene: TRBV7-9; d_gene: .; CDR3aa: ASSFPRADGYT
j_gene: TRBJ2-3; v_gene: TRBV5-1; d_gene: .; CDR3aa: ASSRTESTDTQY
j_gene: TRBJ2-7; v_gene: TRBV19; d_gene: TRBD2; CDR3aa: ASSISGGPYEQY
j_gene: TRBJ1-4; v_gene: TRBV9; d_gene: .; CDR3aa: ASSTGLANEKLF
j_gene: TRBJ1-2; v_gene: TRBV29-1; d_gene: TRBD1; CDR3aa: SVRDREEDGGYT
j_gene: TRBJ2-1; v_gene: TRBV20-1; d_gene: TRBD2; CDR3aa: SAPGGTSASYNEQF